This T cell receptor (beta chain) was documented in a study of shared clonotypes between healthy human individuals (TCRdb year 2020). About the full investigation: The cohort comprised a couple of women and three men aged 18 to 49 years. For each donor, CD4 naive and CD4 memory were each given three plates, CD8 naive was given two plates, and CD8 memory was given one plate. To estimate repertoire size and how much clonotype sharing occurs between individuals, the study deeply sequenced the blood TCR repertoires of roughly 5 healthy adults. To increase sequencing depth and limit assay-specific biases, different laboratories used diverse techniques to prepare libraries and sequence TCR repertoires. Per donor, leukapheresis produced somewhere between about 0.8 and 9.5 billion PBMCs.

Findings and caveats that apply to the study as a whole: When a few donors were compared, the shared fraction of clonotypes was around 5.1% for naive CD4, less than 4% for naive CD8, roughly 2.5% for memory CD4, and 0.4% for memory CD8. Estimated clonotype richness was generally larger for naive than for memory subsets. Pairwise subsampling led to the expectation that sequencing depth would affect the degree of clonotype sharing among donors. Compared with non-shared clonotypes, the clonotypes found in all four sorted-subset donors had higher generation probabilities. Sampling was limited to blood, and TCR repertoires in tissue likely differ from TCR repertoires in blood. Rarefaction of sorted-subset datasets indicated incomplete sequencing despite the large sequencing depth. The genetic and exposure-history diversity represented was limited by the small number of donors.

Using the deep immunoSEQ assay, TCR CDR3 regions were amplified from genomic DNA by multiplex PCR. Genomic DNA extracted from each cell subset was distributed evenly over all wells of several immunoSEQ 96-well plates, and each plate served as one replicate. For sorted subsets, each replicate PCR was loaded with roughly 0.2 ug genomic DNA, equivalent to roughly 30,000 T cell genomes. Purified libraries were measured with a Qubit 3.0 fluorometer, size-checked on a Bioanalyzer 2100, and measured again with the KAPA Library Quantification kit. Every immunoSEQ 96-well plate was sequenced on a dedicated single-read 150-cycle Illumina NextSeq 550 flow cell. Per the authors' processing: Because only junctional sequences without quality scores were contained in the immunoSEQ output, filtering matching that applied to full-length reads could not be performed. Sequences were annotated with PyIR, a Python wrapper for IgBLAST v1.9, and V/J genes and CDR3 were assigned using IMGT germline references. Any read was removed if the V/J assignment was weak (E-value above 1e-6), the CDR3 was missing, or the read contained stop codons, out-of-frame junctions, or ambiguous translated residues. V3J clonotypes were defined by identical inferred V gene, J gene, and CDR3 amino acid sequence. Percentage overlap between repertoires was calculated by dividing the number of shared unique clonotypes by the size of the smaller repertoire. Three approaches were used to assess repertoire richness: RTK rarefaction, the Chao1 estimator, and Recon v2.1 estimates of unobserved clonotypes. For all TCRbeta clonotypes obtained by the gDNA method from a handful of donors, generation probabilities were computed with OLGA. The table was pulled from immuneACCESS by TCRdb, which kept in-frame rearrangements only. Such tables lose some clones; where checked, under half of the loss comes from unresolved V genes, and the rest has no known cause. V and J calls and clone size are as listed in that table; D and trimming were resolved from the DNA. This sample has some 2.4 million clones in its table, and roughly 93% of those were observed once. The ten largest account for approximately 0.35% of the sample.

The donors were healthy, HIV-negative adults who had no recently reported acute infections or vaccinations. Every donor was a Caucasian adult residing in Nashville, Tennessee, USA. Magnetic negative selection was used to enrich CD4+ T cells, after which naive cells were positively selected on CD45RA and the negative fraction became the memory subset. After blood collection by leukapheresis, PBMCs were isolated using Ficoll-Histopaque density gradient centrifugation and then cryopreserved in the vapor phase of liquid nitrogen. Purity and quantity of every magnetically sorted T cell population were checked by analytical flow cytometry. Each sorted fraction had its genomic DNA isolated and then quantified by UV absorbance on a Nanodrop 2000c. V lost 4 bases and J lost 1 base, and the count of bases not matched to a germline gene is 6. According to the germline V gene, CDR1 reads SGHRS and CDR2 reads YFSETQ. The CDR3 covers 15 residues, taking in both the cysteine and the phenylalanine. Only the CDR3 part of the read is kept: 45 bases, read in frame from the first base.

Note on this clone: There is no known antigen for this receptor. It has no much larger one-base neighbor in the sample; base qualities were not kept. Other DNA sequences in the sample encode the same CDR3.

The specimen was naive CD4+ T cells from PBMCs. The cell subset or site label of this sample denotes: CD45RA+ positively selected. This receptor chain uses TRBV5-1 and TRBJ2-7; TRBD1 agrees with 9 junctional bases. The clonotype originates from a man between 18 and 29 years old in good health. Some clones in this sample may be carry-over from other donors' samples. The CDR3 reads as follows: CASSLRGQGSYEQYF. The DNA sequence follows: TGCGCCAGCAGCCTGAGGGGACAGGGATCCTACGAGCAGTACTTC.